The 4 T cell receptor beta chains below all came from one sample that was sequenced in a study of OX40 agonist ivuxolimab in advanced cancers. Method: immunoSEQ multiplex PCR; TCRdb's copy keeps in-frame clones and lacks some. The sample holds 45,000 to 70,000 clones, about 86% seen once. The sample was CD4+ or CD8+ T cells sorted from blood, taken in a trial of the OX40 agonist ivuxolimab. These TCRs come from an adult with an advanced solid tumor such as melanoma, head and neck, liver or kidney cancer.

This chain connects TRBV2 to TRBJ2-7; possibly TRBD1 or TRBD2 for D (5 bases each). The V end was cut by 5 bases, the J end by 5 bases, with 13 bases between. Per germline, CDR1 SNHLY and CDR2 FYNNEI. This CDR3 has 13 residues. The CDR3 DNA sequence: TGTGCCAGCAGTCACCCCGGGACCCACGAGCAGTACTTC. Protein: CASSHPGTHEQYF.

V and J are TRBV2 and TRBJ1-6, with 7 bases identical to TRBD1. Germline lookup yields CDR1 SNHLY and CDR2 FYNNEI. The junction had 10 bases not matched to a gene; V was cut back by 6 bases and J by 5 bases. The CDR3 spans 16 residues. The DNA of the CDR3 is TGTGCCAGCAGCTTACAGGGGTCGATGAATAATTCACCCCTCCACTTT. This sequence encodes CASSLQGSMNNSPLHF.

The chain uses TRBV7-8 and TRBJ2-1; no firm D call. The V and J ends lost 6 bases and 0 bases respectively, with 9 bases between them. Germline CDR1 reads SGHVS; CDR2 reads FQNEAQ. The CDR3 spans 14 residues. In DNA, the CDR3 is TGTGCCAGCAGTAGACACCCCTCCTACAATGAGCAGTTCTTC. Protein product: CASSRHPSYNEQFF.

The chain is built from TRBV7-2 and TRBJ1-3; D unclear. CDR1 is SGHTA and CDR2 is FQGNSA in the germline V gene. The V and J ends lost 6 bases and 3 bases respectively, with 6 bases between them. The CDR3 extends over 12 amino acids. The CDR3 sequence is CASRNGGNTIYF. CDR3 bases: TGTGCCAGCAGGAACGGTGGAAACACCATATATTTT.